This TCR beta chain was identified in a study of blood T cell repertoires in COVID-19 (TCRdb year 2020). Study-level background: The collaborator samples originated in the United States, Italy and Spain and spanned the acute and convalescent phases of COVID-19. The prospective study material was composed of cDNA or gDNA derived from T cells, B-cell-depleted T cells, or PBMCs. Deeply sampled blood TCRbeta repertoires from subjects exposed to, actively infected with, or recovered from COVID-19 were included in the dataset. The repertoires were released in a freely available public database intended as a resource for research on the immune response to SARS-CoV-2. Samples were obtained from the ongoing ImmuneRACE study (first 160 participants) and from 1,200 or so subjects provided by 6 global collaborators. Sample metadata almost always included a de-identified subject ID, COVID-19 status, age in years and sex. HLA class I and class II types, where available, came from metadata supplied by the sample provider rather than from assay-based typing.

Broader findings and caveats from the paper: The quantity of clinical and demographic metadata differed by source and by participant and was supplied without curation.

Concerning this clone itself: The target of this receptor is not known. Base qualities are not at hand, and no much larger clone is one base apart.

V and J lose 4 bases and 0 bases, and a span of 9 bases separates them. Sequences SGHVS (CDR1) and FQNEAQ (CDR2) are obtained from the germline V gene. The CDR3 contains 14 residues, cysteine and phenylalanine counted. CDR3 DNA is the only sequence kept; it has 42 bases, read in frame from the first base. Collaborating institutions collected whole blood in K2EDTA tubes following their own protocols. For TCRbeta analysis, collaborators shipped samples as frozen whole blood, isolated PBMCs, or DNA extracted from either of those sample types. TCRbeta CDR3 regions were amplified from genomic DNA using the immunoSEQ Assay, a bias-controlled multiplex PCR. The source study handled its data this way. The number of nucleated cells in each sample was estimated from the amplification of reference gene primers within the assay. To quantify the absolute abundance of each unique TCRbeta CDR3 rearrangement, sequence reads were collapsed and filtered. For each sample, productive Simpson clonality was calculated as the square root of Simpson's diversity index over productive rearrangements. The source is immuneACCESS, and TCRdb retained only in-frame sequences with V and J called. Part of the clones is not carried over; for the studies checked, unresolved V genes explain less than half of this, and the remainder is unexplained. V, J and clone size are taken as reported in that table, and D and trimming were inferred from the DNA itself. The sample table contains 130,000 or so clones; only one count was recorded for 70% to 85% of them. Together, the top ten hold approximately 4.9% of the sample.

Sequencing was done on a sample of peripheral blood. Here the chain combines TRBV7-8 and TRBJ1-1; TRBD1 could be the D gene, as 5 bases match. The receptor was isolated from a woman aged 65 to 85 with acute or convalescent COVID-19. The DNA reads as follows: TGTGCCAGCAGCTCAGACAGACTGAACACTGAAGCTTTCTTT. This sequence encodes CASSSDRLNTEAFF.